The present entry profiles one T cell receptor (beta chain) with its context. What this receptor recognizes is not known. Base qualities are not provided; no much larger clone lies one nucleotide away. The CDR3 sequence holds 13 residues, the cysteine and phenylalanine included. The only DNA kept is the CDR3, 39 bases in frame from the first base. Per the germline V gene (reference sequence), SGHNT is the CDR1 and YYREEE is the CDR2. Compared with germline, V lacks 5 bases and J lacks 5 bases; bases without a gene match: 4. Library creation used the immunoSEQ multiplex PCR assay. For the multiplex PCR, a mixture combining 60 forward primers for TCR Vbeta segments and 13 reverse primers for TCR Jbeta segments was used. Amplification of the CDR3 region of rearranged TCR beta genes was performed with a multiplex PCR assay on genomic DNA. Amplified TCR beta libraries were sequenced as 87-base-pair reads on the Illumina HiSeq System. As for how the authors treated the data: A later analysis tallied around 87 million unique TCR beta chains across the 666 repertoires, and some 10 million of those chains were shared by two or more donors. Raw reads were error-corrected and collapsed into unique sequences by a nearest-neighbor algorithm in which closely related sequences were merged to remove PCR and sequencing errors. To assign V, D and J gene segments, CDR3 sequences were aligned to IMGT reference sequences. Each retained sequence needed at least a six-nucleotide match to both a V gene segment and a J gene segment. A rearrangement was called productive if the CDR3 had no stop codons and remained in frame with V and J, and every other rearrangement was called non-productive. CDR3 was defined by IMGT convention, running from the second conserved V-encoded cysteine to the conserved J-encoded phenylalanine. Sequences without an unambiguous match to a single V gene segment were excluded from the earlier analysis of about 600 of the donors. In an earlier analysis of approximately 500 of the donors, a V segment was called functional when productive rearrangements were above 56.7%, and segregating when the standard deviation between donors exceeded 5%. A statistical classification framework was built to diagnose cytomegalovirus status from the catalog of TCR beta chain sequences. In a later analysis, TCR nucleotide sequences were compared against IMGT/GENE-DB human TR gene sequences so that V and J genes could be assigned. In a later analysis, CDR3 sequences and most-parsimonious VDJ recombination scenarios were assigned using the TCRdist pipeline. In a later analysis, each TCR beta chain was defined by its CDR3 amino acid sequence together with its V-gene family, and reads without a unique V-gene family were excluded. In a later analysis, 450 to 600 highly shared, low-generation-probability nucleotide sequences were removed to address suspected cross-contamination and a sequencing artifact. In a later analysis, a clonal expansion index for each public chain was calculated from normalized within-repertoire ranks of inferred template counts. A later analysis computed generation probabilities with a VDJ recombination model fitted to out-of-frame rearrangements, and checked the results against IGoR. A later analysis scored TCR-TCR, TCR-HLA and TCR-CMV co-occurrence with hypergeometric tests, applying a repertoire-size bias correction to TCR pairs. A later analysis estimated false discovery rates by permuting HLA or CMV assignments 20 times. A later analysis grouped co-occurring TCRs with DBSCAN, adding TCRdist sequence similarity when clustering within HLA-allele-positive subsets. Co-occurrence clustering excluded repertoires with fewer than 30,000 or more than 120,000 public chains, plus five with anomalous nucleotide sharing. In its TCRdb copy, this immuneACCESS table keeps in-frame sequences only and misses some clones. Where compared with another copy, unresolved V genes explain less than half of these, and the others have no known cause. That table supplies the V and J calls and clone size; D and trimming were determined from the DNA. The sample table lists 110,000 to 150,000 clones, 9.4% of them with a count of one. The ten largest account for 1.8% of the sample.

This record belongs to a study of cytomegalovirus exposure and HLA in healthy donors (dated by TCRdb to about 2017). Notes on the research overall: An earlier analysis of 587 of the donors reported 276 Gb of sequence data and around 100 million unique TCR beta sequences obtained from about 179 million T cells. About 280 gigabases of sequencing data and around 85 million unique TCR sequences made up an early release that covered about 640 HLA-typed donors. Among the roughly 370 genotyped donors, under 90% belonged to the genetic ancestry cluster associated with self-reported Caucasian donors. The aim of the study was to test whether cataloging public T cell receptors could identify signatures of past pathogen exposure. The T cell repertoires of 550 to 850 subjects were profiled by immunosequencing and related to cytomegalovirus serostatus. Besides the first cohort of under 700 subjects, a separate validation cohort made up of some 110 different subjects was used. The study combined high-throughput TCR immunosequencing, statistical association of individual TCRs with disease status, and machine learning to predict cytomegalovirus infection status. In a later analysis, previously published TCR beta repertoires from 666 donors were re-analyzed and high-resolution HLA genotyping was added so that TCR occurrence patterns could be studied. The later analysis used no new phenotypic data to find candidate immune exposures, relying instead on TCR beta sequences and their occurrence across donors. To decide whether each TCR beta V gene segment behaved as functional or pseudogenic, an earlier analysis of 587 of the donors relied on high-throughput TCR beta sequencing. Donor age, sex, ethnicity and CMV serostatus were compiled together with the repertoire data. A later genetic analysis took genome-wide SNP genotypes for about 65% of the roughly 670 donors and used that subset as a discovery cohort. Every repertoire in the discovery cohort had been generated on one and the same sequencing platform. HLA typing included class I and class II loci at four-digit resolution. Typing coverage varied by locus: roughly 620-640 donors for A, B, C, DRB1 and DQB1; roughly 500 for DQA1; some 610 for DPA1; roughly 470 for DPB1. About five DR-DQ haplotypes were treated as single units for association and clustering because of strong linkage in the cohort. Among 398 genotyped donors of the cohort, an average of roughly 230,000 unique TCR beta nucleotide sequences was sequenced per donor, of which 15% to 20% were non-productive. What the authors observed across the whole study: Only TCR beta chains were sequenced in this cohort, and the absence of alpha or paired-chain data limited detectable features. Most TCR sequences were observed very rarely across donors, whereas some public TCRs were present in many individuals. Seventeen rarely observed V segments, including chromosome 9 orphons, were excluded from the earlier analysis of about 600 of the donors because counts were too low. A later analysis found that most CMV-associated TCR beta chains appeared HLA-restricted, with HLA associations seemingly driven largely by CMV exposure. In vitro tests confirmed that a few of the cytomegalovirus-associated TCR beta chains recognize cytomegalovirus antigens. Several of the top co-occurrence clusters appeared to be linked to parvovirus B19, influenza, CMV and Epstein-Barr virus, according to a later analysis. The 87-base-pair reads could not distinguish some IMGT-functional V segments, including TRBV6-2 and TRBV6-3, so those segments were excluded. A later analysis found that TCR association rates varied across HLA loci, with DRB1 alleles showing the most associated TCRs and HLA-C alleles the fewest. In a later analysis, HLA-associated TCR beta chains were found to be more clonally expanded and to have lower generation probabilities than equally common non-associated chains. A further reported finding was that TCR beta sequences accurately predicted the HLA-A and HLA-B alleles for most subjects in the first cohort. Correlated functional status among segregating V segments might reflect linkage disequilibrium, but an unknown experimental factor could not be ruled out. The sequencing pipeline was judged likely to have produced a cluster of highly shared sequence variants as a technical artifact. Compared with the roughly 670-donor mean, donors in an Asian-associated ancestry cluster had fewer N-insertions in productive TCRs, according to a later genetic analysis. In the study, about 150 TCR beta chains were listed as associated with cytomegalovirus. Presence/absence analyses assumed roughly uniform sequencing depth across donors, an assumption that may not hold. In a later analysis, some 17,000 TCR beta sequences were associated with specific HLA alleles at a false discovery rate of 0.05. When HLA alleles, especially DR and DQ, strongly co-occurred, TCR associations were difficult to assign to individual alleles. Because some donors lacked HLA typing at each locus, the association tests relied only on the typed subset. According to the authors, the approach could potentially be generalized to other disease states and immunological phenotypes. The classifier was reported to diagnose cytomegalovirus status with high specificity and sensitivity in both the original and validation cohorts. In an earlier analysis of 450 to 750 of the donors, most TCR beta V segments appeared in productive rearrangements about 87% or about 30% of the time, broadly matching IMGT annotations. For the cohort, immune exposure information was limited to CMV serostatus. V-gene and J-gene trimming of TCR beta chains was associated with a missense DCLRE1C variant in a later genetic analysis, and the association was replicated in an independent cohort.

In total, more than 500 healthy bone marrow donors made up the cohort. Cohort members were all nominally healthy when sampled, although unrecorded immune exposures were likely present. The donor tested CMV seronegative, placing the donor among the 352 seronegative members of the cohort. A peripheral blood sample was provided by each donor, and peripheral blood mononuclear cells were used for TCR beta sequencing. The Qiagen DNeasy Blood Extraction Kit was used to extract genomic DNA from the blood cell samples. Sequenced input: PBMCs. The chain employs TRBV5-4 and TRBJ1-2; TRBD1 fits 9 bases in the junction. The receptor comes from a male donor in good health and CMV-seronegative. The CDR3 corresponds to CASREDRGYGYTF. The DNA sequence is given as TGTGCCAGCAGAGAGGACAGGGGTTATGGCTACACCTTC. The entire variable domain, with the stretches around the CDR3 drawn from the reference TRBV5-4 and TRBJ1-2 proteins, is ETGVTQSPTHLIKTRGQQVTLRCSSQSGHNTVSWYQQALGQGPQFIFQYYREEENGRGNFPPRFSGLQFPNYSSELNVNALELDDSALYLCASREDRGYGYTFGSGTRLTVV.